A selection of T cell receptor beta chains follows, all from one sample in a study of metastatic and nonmetastatic thyroid tumors. TCRdb ran MiXCR on the PCR reads. The table has about 92,000 clones, 15% seen once. The source material was blood. The receptors originated from a female donor with papillary thyroid cancer or a benign thyroid nodule (not recorded which). Some clones in this sample may be carry-over from other donors' samples. Both conserved end residues are part of each CDR3. A D gene is named only where the DNA matches it firmly. Only some rows state a clone size, as once, few, many or a class for expanded clones.

J: TRBJ2-6
length: 19
V: TRBV10-1
size: .
D: .
DNA: TGCGCCAGCAGTGAGTCGAAAGAATGGGCAGCCCCTGGGGCCAACTTCTTGACTTTC
CDR3: CASSESKEWAAPGANFLTF

J: TRBJ1-4
length: 14
V: TRBV28
size: many
D: .
DNA: TGTGCCAGCAGTTTAGAACAGGTGAATGAAAAACTGTTTTTT
CDR3: CASSLEQVNEKLFF

J: TRBJ1-2
length: 13
V: TRBV30
size: many
D: .
DNA: TGTGCCTGGAGTGTATACGGGGTTGCTGGCTACACCTTC
CDR3: CAWSVYGVAGYTF

J: TRBJ2-2
length: 15
V: TRBV15
size: many
D: .
DNA: TGTGCCACCAGCAGAGATTTAGGGGGTATCGGGGAGCTGTTTTTT
CDR3: CATSRDLGGIGELFF

J: TRBJ2-5
length: 14
V: TRBV7-3
size: .
D: .
DNA: TGTGCCAGCAGACCGGGGAAGAACCAAGAGACCCAGTACTTC
CDR3: CASRPGKNQETQYF

J: TRBJ2-7
length: 11
V: TRBV20-1
size: many
D: .
DNA: TGCAGTGCCGCGTTTTCCGGCGAGCAGTACTTC
CDR3: CSAAFSGEQYF

J: TRBJ2-7
length: 15
V: TRBV10-2
size: many
D: .
DNA: TGCGCCAGCAGTGAAGCTGGAGACAGGTACTACGAGCAGTACTTC
CDR3: CASSEAGDRYYEQYF

J: TRBJ1-1
length: 13
V: TRBV7-9
size: many
D: .
DNA: TGTGCCAGCAGCTTTGACAGTCGGACTGAAGCTTTCTTT
CDR3: CASSFDSRTEAFF

J: TRBJ1-1
length: 14
V: TRBV2
size: .
D: TRBD1
DNA: TGTGCCAGCAGTCGAGAGCGGACAGGGCGTGAAGCTTTCTTT
CDR3: CASSRERTGREAFF

J: TRBJ2-7
length: 15
V: TRBV4-1
size: many
D: .
DNA: TGCGCCAGCAGCCAATCCATTCTAGTGAGCTACGAGCAGTACTTC
CDR3: CASSQSILVSYEQYF

J: TRBJ1-2
length: 13
V: TRBV20-1
size: many
D: .
DNA: TGCAGTGCTAGACCCTCCCTCGGTTCTGGCTACACCTTC
CDR3: CSARPSLGSGYTF

J: TRBJ2-5
length: 17
V: TRBV12-5
size: many
D: TRBD1
DNA: TGTGCTAGTGGTTTGGCCACCCTGGACAGGGCCACGGAGACCCAGTACTTC
CDR3: CASGLATLDRATETQYF

J: TRBJ2-5
length: 16
V: TRBV18
size: many
D: .
DNA: TGTGCCAGCTCACCACAGGGGCTGGGGTATCAAGAGACCCAGTACTTC
CDR3: CASSPQGLGYQETQYF

J: TRBJ1-5
length: 16
V: TRBV28
size: many
D: TRBD1
DNA: TGTGCCAGCAGCTCCCAACAGGGGATGGGGAATCAGCCCCAGCATTTT
CDR3: CASSSQQGMGNQPQHF

J: TRBJ1-3
length: 12
V: TRBV20-1
size: many
D: .
DNA: TGCAGTGCTAGGCTCTCTGGAAACACCATATATTTT
CDR3: CSARLSGNTIYF

J: TRBJ1-2
length: 14
V: TRBV29-1
size: many
D: .
DNA: TGCAGCGTTGATGGGCAGCTTTCTACATATGGCTACACCTTC
CDR3: CSVDGQLSTYGYTF

J: TRBJ1-3
length: 15
V: TRBV6-2/TRBV6-3
size: many
D: TRBD1
DNA: TGTGCCAGCAGAGGCAGGGGGCACTCTGGAAACACCATATATTTT
CDR3: CASRGRGHSGNTIYF